Listed here are 5 T cell receptor beta chains from one sample, sequenced in a study of cytomegalovirus exposure and HLA in healthy donors. PCR involved 60 Vbeta and 13 Jbeta primers. Assay: immunoSEQ multiplex PCR; the TCRdb copy retains only in-frame clones and omits some. The sample records 150,000 to 200,000 clones, 75% to 80% being singletons. The specimen sequenced was PBMCs. These receptors all stem from a woman aged 50 to 60 in good health and CMV-seropositive.

V gene TRBV6-1 combines with J gene TRBJ1-4; the match to TRBD1 covers 9 bases. The CDR3 is 14 amino acids. Per germline, CDR1 MNHNS and CDR2 SASEGT. V dropped 8 bases and J dropped 8; count of bases not matched to a gene: 9. CDR3 residues: CASETGGAEEKLFF. The CDR3 bases are TGTGCCAGCGAAACAGGGGGCGCGGAGGAAAAACTGTTTTTT.

This CDR3 reads CASSPGTGGETQYF. In DNA form, the CDR3 reads TGCGCCAGCAGCCCCGGGACAGGGGGGGAGACCCAGTACTTC. The rearrangement uses TRBV5-1 and TRBJ2-5; TRBD1 agrees at 11 bases. Germline CDR1 and CDR2: SGHRS and YFSETQ. After removal of 4 bases from V and 5 bases from J, the junction contained 4 bases not matched to a gene. The CDR3 totals 14 residues.

This chain uses TRBV7-2 with TRBJ2-1, with no clear D. Germline-derived CDR1 and CDR2 are SGHTA and FQGNSA. The CDR3 runs 15 residues. The V and J ends lost 2 bases and 0 bases respectively, with 8 bases between them. For the CDR3, the DNA is TGTGCCAGCAGCTTATGGGCAGTCTCCTACAATGAGCAGTTCTTC. It specifies CASSLWAVSYNEQFF.

The J gene is TRBJ1-2, the V gene TRBV5-1, with 7 positions matching TRBD1. The CDR3 covers 16 residues. V gave up 3 bases and J gave up 0 bases; unmatched junction bases: 8. Germline CDR1 reads SGHRS; CDR2 reads YFSETQ. As DNA, the CDR3 is TGCGCCAGCAGCTCTGGAGACAGGGACGCTAACTATGGCTACACCTTC. Amino acids: CASSSGDRDANYGYTF.

The CDR3 region is CASSPNHDRYTEAFF. Here the CDR3 DNA reads TGTGCCAGCAGCCCGAACCACGACAGATACACTGAAGCTTTCTTT. The J gene is TRBJ1-1, the V gene TRBV9; a weak D match, TRBD1 (5 bases). V shed 4 bases and J shed 3 bases, with 16 bases lying between them. CDR3 size: 15 residues. Looked up from germline, CDR1 is SGDLS and CDR2 is YYNGEE.